This T cell receptor (beta chain) was captured in a study of neoadjuvant anti-PD-1 for oral cavity cancer. Study outcomes and limitations: Non-responders to neoadjuvant nivolumab had significantly more clonal PBMC T cells than responders.

Clones were read by immunoSEQ multiplex PCR, and TCRdb kept only the in-frame ones, dropping some. This sample has fewer than 70,000 clones, with roughly 80% found just once. On this clone: Its antigen is not known.

Per the germline V gene, CDR1 is SQVTM and CDR2 is ANQGSEA. V was clipped by 4 bases and J by 7 bases; unmatched bases: 9. CDR3 length equals 13 residues. J is TRBJ1-1 and V is TRBV29-1; 7 nucleotides agree with TRBD1. The clonotype originates from a person between 40 and 85 years old with oral cavity squamous cell carcinoma. The sample consisted of PBMCs, taken before nivolumab (anti-PD-1) treatment. The CDR3 nucleotides are TGCAGCGTTGTCATGCAGGGGGAATTTGAAGCTTTCTTT. It codes for CSVVMQGEFEAFF.